This entry lists 17 T cell receptor beta chains sequenced from one sample in a study of shared T cell receptors in the human thymus. Assay: immunoSEQ multiplex PCR; the TCRdb copy retains only in-frame clones and omits some. The sample lists roughly 500,000 clones, about four fifths occurring once. A further study also used this sample, focusing on human thymus T cells.

The sample taken for sequencing was thymocytes. The receptors shown here come from a boy younger than two with a congenital heart defect.

The chain employs TRBV7-2 and TRBJ2-2; 7 positions agree with TRBD2. CDR3 size: 12 residues. Germline CDR1 is SGHTA and CDR2 is FQGNSA. The trim removed 9 bases at V and 7 bases at J, leaving 5 bases unmatched. For the CDR3, the DNA is TGTGCCAGGAGGGGACTAAACGGGGAGCTGTTTTTT. It encodes CARRGLNGELFF.

V gene TRBV29-1 combines with J gene TRBJ2-7; the D gene is possibly TRBD1 (7 bases). Trimming took off 6 bases at V and 3 bases at J, with 18 bases between the two ends. CDR3 length equals 14 residues. Germline V lookup: CDR1 SQVTM, CDR2 ANQGSEA. CDR3 DNA: TGCAGCGTCCCGGGGGAAGGGGGCGGCTACGAGCAGTACTTC. This codes for CSVPGEGGGYEQYF.

The chain uses TRBV4-3 and TRBJ2-1; D not certain. The germline V and J ends were trimmed by 0 bases and 15 bases, with 12 bases remaining between them. The CDR3 has 12 amino acids. The germline V gene encodes CDR1 LGHNA and CDR2 YSLEER. The CDR3 spells CASSQDSAHRFF. The CDR3 DNA sequence: TGCGCCAGCAGCCAAGATTCGGCTCACAGGTTCTTC.

The CDR3 DNA sequence: TGCGCCAGCAGGGGAGCTGCCGAGCAGTACTTC. Its protein product is CASRGAAEQYF. The V and J genes are TRBV4-1 and TRBJ2-7; possible D gene TRBD2, 5 bases. Germline CDR1 and CDR2: MGHRA and YSYEKL. CDR3 length: 11 amino acids. The V and J ends lost 6 bases and 6 bases respectively, with 9 bases between them.

The genes are TRBV6-6 and TRBJ2-7, with D maybe TRBD2 (7 bases). Trimming pared 5 bases from V and 1 base from J, leaving 12 bases between. Looked up from germline, CDR1 is MNHNY and CDR2 is SVGAGI (reference sequence). This CDR3 is built from 14 residues. CDR3 region: CASSPKGGSYEQYF. The CDR3 DNA reads TGTGCCAGCAGTCCAAAGGGGGGGTCCTACGAGCAGTACTTC.

The chain links TRBV7-3 to TRBJ1-5, with D maybe TRBD1 (5 bases). Germline V gives CDR1 SGHTA, CDR2 FQGTGA. This CDR3 is built from 15 residues. Deletions cut 3 bases from V and 5 bases from J, with 14 bases between. CDR3 DNA: TGTGCCAGCAGCTTGGGGGGAGAGGAGGATCAGCCCCAGCATTTT. This codes for CASSLGGEEDQPQHF.

This CDR3 reads CASSDRDLETQYF. CDR3 in DNA: TGTGCCAGCAGCGACAGGGACCTAGAGACCCAGTACTTC. The chain couples TRBV28 to TRBJ2-5; 7 positions match TRBD1. The CDR3 loop spans 13 amino acids. V shed 6 bases and J 4 bases; nucleotides not matched to a gene: 5. The germline V gene encodes CDR1 MDHEN and CDR2 SYDVKM.

This rearrangement joins TRBV18 to TRBJ2-1, with D possibly TRBD2 on 6 matching bases. V lost 3 bases and J lost 8, with 20 bases in between. This CDR3 comprises 16 residues. Germline CDR1 is KGHSH and CDR2 is LQKENI. The DNA for the CDR3 is TGTGCCAGCTCACCGCCTCCCCTGCGCGGGATTTATGAGCAGTTCTTC. It specifies CASSPPPLRGIYEQFF.

The chain carries TRBV4-3 and TRBJ1-4; TRBD1 matches at 7 bases. Germline loops: CDR1 LGHNA, CDR2 YSLEER. After removal of 1 base from V and 7 bases from J, the junction contained 0 bases not matched to a gene. The CDR3 contains 13 residues. The CDR3 reads CASSQGTGEKLFF. The CDR3 DNA follows: TGCGCCAGCAGCCAAGGGACAGGTGAAAAACTGTTTTTT.

This chain uses TRBV18 with TRBJ2-7; D possibly corresponds to TRBD2 (6 bases). The CDR3 sequence is 15 residues long. Trimming shortened V by 2 bases and J by 3 bases, and 14 bases separated the two germline ends. Germline CDR1 is KGHSH and CDR2 is LQKENI. The DNA for the CDR3 is TGTGCCAGCTCACCATCGGAGGGTGACTTCTACGAGCAGTACTTC. Translating gives CASSPSEGDFYEQYF.

This chain links TRBV2 with TRBJ2-7, with D possibly being TRBD1 (6 bases). Germline V lookup: CDR1 SNHLY, CDR2 FYNNEI. The length of the CDR3 is 18 residues. V lost 4 bases to trimming and J lost 2 bases, with 24 bases between them. CDR3 DNA sequence: TGTGCCAGCAGTGTCCGACCCCTTTACCGGGACACCCCCTACGAGCAGTACTTC. Residues: CASSVRPLYRDTPYEQYF.

Only one count was recorded for this clone. The chain couples TRBV19 to TRBJ1-2; D possibly corresponds to TRBD1 (6 bases). The germline V and J ends were trimmed by 7 bases and 4 bases, with 13 bases remaining between them. This CDR3 has 13 amino acids. Germline values: CDR1 LNHDA, CDR2 SQIVND (reference sequence). The CDR3 region has the DNA TGTGCCAGTACCACGGAACAGGGCTATGGCTACACCTTC. It yields the protein CASTTEQGYGYTF.

The rearrangement uses TRBV6-1 and TRBJ2-7; the match to TRBD1 covers 7 bases. The CDR3 runs 14 residues. Germline V gene sequence: CDR1 MNHNS, CDR2 SASEGT. The J segment lost 5 bases and the V segment lost 0 bases, leaving 4 bases of the junction unmatched. DNA for the CDR3: TGTGCCAGCAGTGAAGCGTTAGACAGGGACGAGCAGTACTTC. It encodes CASSEALDRDEQYF.

V is TRBV5-4 and J is TRBJ1-1; TRBD1 agrees at 8 bases. Trimming removed 1 base from V and 5 bases from J; junction bases left unmatched: 7. The germline V gene has CDR1 SGHNT and CDR2 YYREEE (reference sequence). This CDR3 contains 15 residues. CDR3 coding DNA: TGTGCCAGCAGCTTGCGCGACAGGGGCAGGACTGAAGCTTTCTTT. It specifies CASSLRDRGRTEAFF. Full variable domain (remainder filled in from reference TRBV5-4 and TRBJ1-1): ETGVTQSPTHLIKTRGQQVTLRCSSQSGHNTVSWYQQALGQGPQFIFQYYREEENGRGNFPPRFSGLQFPNYSSELNVNALELDDSALYLCASSLRDRGRTEAFFGQGTRLTVV.

The chain joins TRBV27 to TRBJ1-1, with TRBD1 matching 7 bases. Germline CDR1 reads MNHEY; CDR2 reads SMNVEV (reference sequence). V shed 3 bases, J shed 6 bases, and the junction held 13 bases outside the gene matches. This CDR3 is 16 amino acids long. Here the CDR3 reads CASSFTHDRVGSEAFF. CDR3 nucleotides: TGTGCCAGCAGTTTTACCCACGACAGGGTAGGGTCTGAAGCTTTCTTT.

The chain has TRBV25-1 and TRBJ1-1; D remains ambiguous. Trimming took 6 bases from V and 1 from J, leaving 15 bases between them. This CDR3 has 15 residues. Germline V gene lookup returns CDR1 MGHDK and CDR2 SYGVNS. This chain's CDR3 is CASRPSGMENTEAFF. The DNA of the CDR3 is TGTGCCAGCAGGCCCTCGGGAATGGAGAACACTGAAGCTTTCTTT.

This clone came up once. The chain is built from TRBV18 and TRBJ2-5; 8 positions agree with TRBD1. Per germline, CDR1 KGHSH and CDR2 LQKENI. V lost 3 bases and J lost 1; bases outside the gene matches: 4. The CDR3 is made up of 15 amino acids. CDR3 DNA sequence: TGTGCCAGCTCACCCCGACAGGGGAGCCAAGAGACCCAGTACTTC. This sequence encodes CASSPRQGSQETQYF.